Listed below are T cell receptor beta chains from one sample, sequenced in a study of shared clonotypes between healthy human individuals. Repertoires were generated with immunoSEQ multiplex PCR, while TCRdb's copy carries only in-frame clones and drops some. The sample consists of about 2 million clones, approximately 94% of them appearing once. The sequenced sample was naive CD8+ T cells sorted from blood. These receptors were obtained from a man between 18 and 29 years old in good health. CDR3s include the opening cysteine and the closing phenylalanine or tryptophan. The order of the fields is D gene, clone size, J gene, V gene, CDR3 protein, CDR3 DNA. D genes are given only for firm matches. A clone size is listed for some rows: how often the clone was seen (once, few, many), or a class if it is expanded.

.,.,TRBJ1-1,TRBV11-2,CASSLTAGGTEAFF,TGTGCCAGCAGCTTGACAGCTGGGGGCACTGAAGCTTTCTTT
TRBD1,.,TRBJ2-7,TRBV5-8,CASSPTGGNYEQYF,TGTGCCAGCAGCCCCACAGGGGGCAACTACGAGCAGTACTTC
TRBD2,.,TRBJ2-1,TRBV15,CATSANTAGGYNEQFF,TGTGCCACCAGCGCCAATACAGCGGGAGGGTACAATGAGCAGTTCTTC
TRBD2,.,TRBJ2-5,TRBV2,CASRTGTSMETQYF,TGTGCCAGCAGAACCGGGACTAGCATGGAGACCCAGTACTTC
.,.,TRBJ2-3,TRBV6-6,CASSYSRDPTDTQYF,TGTGCCAGCAGTTATAGCCGGGATCCCACAGATACGCAGTATTTT
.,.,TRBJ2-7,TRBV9,CASSVEEGEAYEQYF,TGTGCCAGCAGCGTAGAGGAGGGAGAAGCCTACGAGCAGTACTTC
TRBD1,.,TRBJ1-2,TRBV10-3,CAIRQTLTTGGASMDGYTF,TGTGCCATCAGACAGACGCTGACGACAGGGGGCGCGTCCATGGATGGCTACACCTTC
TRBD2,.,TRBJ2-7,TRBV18,CASSPGGGMGHEQYF,TGTGCCAGCTCACCGGGCGGGGGAATGGGACACGAGCAGTACTTC
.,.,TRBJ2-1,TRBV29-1,CSWGDASSYNEQFF,TGCAGCTGGGGGGATGCCAGCTCCTACAATGAGCAGTTCTTC
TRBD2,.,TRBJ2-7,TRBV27,CASSVLPGLALYEQYF,TGTGCCAGCAGTGTTCTCCCGGGACTAGCGTTATACGAGCAGTACTTC
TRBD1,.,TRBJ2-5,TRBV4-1,CASSRTTMSRGRETQYF,TGCGCCAGCAGCCGGACGACAATGAGCAGGGGGCGGGAGACCCAGTACTTC
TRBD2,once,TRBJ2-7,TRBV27,CATRTSGSYEQYF,TGTGCCACCAGGACTAGCGGCTCCTACGAGCAGTACTTC
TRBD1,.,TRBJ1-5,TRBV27,CASSPGGSQPQHF,TGTGCCAGCAGTCCAGGGGGCTCTCAGCCCCAGCATTTT
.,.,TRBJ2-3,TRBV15,CATSRAGNSLLGTDTQYF,TGTGCCACCAGCAGAGCAGGGAATTCCCTTCTAGGCACAGATACGCAGTATTTT
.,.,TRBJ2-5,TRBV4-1,CASSLRDFEETQYF,TGCGCCAGCAGCCTCAGGGACTTCGAAGAGACCCAGTACTTC
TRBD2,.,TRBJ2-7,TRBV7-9,CASSPGTSGSRPYEQYF,TGTGCCAGCAGCCCTGGGACTAGCGGGAGTAGGCCCTACGAGCAGTACTTC
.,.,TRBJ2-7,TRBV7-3,CASSVFPGRSYEQYF,TGTGCCAGCAGCGTCTTCCCGGGACGCTCCTACGAGCAGTACTTC
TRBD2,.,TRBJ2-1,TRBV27,CASSLIREGNEQFF,TGTGCCAGCAGTTTAATCCGGGAGGGCAATGAGCAGTTCTTC
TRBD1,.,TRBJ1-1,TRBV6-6,CASSYPGQENTEAFF,TGTGCCAGCAGTTACCCGGGACAGGAGAACACTGAAGCTTTCTTT
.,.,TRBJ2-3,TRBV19,CASDPWSLFPTDTQYF,TGTGCCAGTGACCCGTGGTCACTTTTTCCCACAGATACGCAGTATTTT
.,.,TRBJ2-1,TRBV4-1,CASSLVYNEQFF,TGCGCCAGCAGCCTAGTTTACAATGAGCAGTTCTTC
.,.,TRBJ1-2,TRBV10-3,CATRREEGYTF,TGTGCCACACGTAGGGAGGAGGGCTACACCTTC
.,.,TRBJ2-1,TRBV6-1,CASSERTPGYNEQFF,TGTGCCAGCAGTGAACGGACCCCAGGCTACAATGAGCAGTTCTTC
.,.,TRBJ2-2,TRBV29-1,CREPGPGNTGELFF,TGCAGGGAACCGGGACCAGGGAACACCGGGGAGCTGTTTTTT
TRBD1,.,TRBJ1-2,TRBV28,CASRFQGVGGYTF,TGTGCCAGCAGATTCCAGGGGGTTGGTGGCTACACCTTC
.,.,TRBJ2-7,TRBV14,CASSQVAGYYEQYF,TGTGCCAGCAGCCAAGTGGCGGGGTACTACGAGCAGTACTTC
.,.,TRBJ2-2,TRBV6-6,CASSSPDETNTGELFF,TGTGCCAGCAGTTCTCCGGACGAAACGAACACCGGGGAGCTGTTTTTT
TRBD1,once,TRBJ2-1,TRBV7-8,CASSSGTGNEQFF,TGTGCCAGCAGCTCCGGGACAGGCAATGAGCAGTTCTTC
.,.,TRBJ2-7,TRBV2,CASSYLYEQYF,TGTGCCAGCAGTTACCTCTACGAGCAGTACTTC
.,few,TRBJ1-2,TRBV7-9,CASTADGNYGYTF,TGTGCCAGCACCGCGGACGGGAACTATGGCTACACCTTC
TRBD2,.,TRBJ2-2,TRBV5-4,CASSVLAASNTGELFF,TGTGCCAGCAGTGTCCTAGCGGCTTCGAACACCGGGGAGCTGTTTTTT
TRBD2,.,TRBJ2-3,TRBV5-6,CASSSGLAGVLDTQYF,TGTGCCAGCAGTTCCGGACTAGCGGGAGTCTTGGATACGCAGTATTTT
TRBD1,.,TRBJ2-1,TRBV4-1,CASSQNRDSLSDEQFF,TGCGCCAGCAGTCAAAACCGGGACAGCCTCTCCGATGAGCAGTTCTTC